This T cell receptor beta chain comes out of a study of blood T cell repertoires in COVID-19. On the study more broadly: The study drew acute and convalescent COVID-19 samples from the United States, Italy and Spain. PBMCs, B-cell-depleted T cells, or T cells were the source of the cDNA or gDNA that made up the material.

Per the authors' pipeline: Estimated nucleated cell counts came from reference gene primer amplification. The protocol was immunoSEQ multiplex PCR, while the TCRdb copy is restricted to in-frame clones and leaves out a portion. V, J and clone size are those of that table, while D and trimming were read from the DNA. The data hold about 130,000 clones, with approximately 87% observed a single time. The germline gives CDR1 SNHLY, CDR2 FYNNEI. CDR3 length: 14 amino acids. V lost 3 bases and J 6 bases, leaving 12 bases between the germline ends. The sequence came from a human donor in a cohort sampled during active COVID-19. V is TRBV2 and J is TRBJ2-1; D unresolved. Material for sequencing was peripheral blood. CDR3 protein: CASSDGPRINEQFF. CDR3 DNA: TGTGCCAGCAGTGATGGTCCTAGAATCAATGAGCAGTTCTTC.